The present entry profiles one TCR beta chain with its context. Germline V CDR1 and CDR2: SQVTM, ANQGSEA. The CDR3 contains 15 residues. TCRdb reprocessed the 5' RACE reads and stores each CDR3 protein as one record, lacking DNA. The repertoire table contains about 450,000 distinct CDR3 sequences. This specimen comes from a study of monozygotic twins with inflammatory bowel disease. The sequenced material came from blood. The sequence was collected from a human donor with ulcerative colitis or Crohn's disease, or a healthy co-twin of an affected twin (not recorded which). This chain links TRBV29-1 with TRBJ2-2; the TCRdb call, TRBD2, lacks DNA for checking. The CDR3 is CSVFGLAGEGGELFF.